A selection of T cell receptor beta chains follows, all from one sample in a study of T-cell memory formation after mild COVID-19. Each CDR3 protein gets one entry after TCRdb re-called the 5' RACE reads with MiXCR. The table records hundreds of thousands of distinct CDR3 sequences, roughly 15% of them present only once. Sequencing was done on a sample of PBMCs or a T cell subset sorted from them (not recorded which). The receptor set was obtained from a man aged 18 to 29 who had mild COVID-19 (a few samples of this study predate the infection). Cell type and time point are not known. Each CDR3 is given with its conserved first and last residue. The D gene is left open where the match is weak. Part of the rows lack a size; the others show once, few, many or a class for expanded clones.

j_gene: TRBJ1-2
v_gene: TRBV18
abundance: NA
d_gene: TRBD1
CDR3nt: TGTGCCAGCTCACCACCGGGACAGGGGGTTGACTATGGCTACACCTTC
CDR3aa: CASSPPGQGVDYGYTF

j_gene: TRBJ1-3
v_gene: TRBV7-9
abundance: NA
d_gene: NA
CDR3nt: TGTGCCAGCAGCCCCAGAGGACGGATCTCTGGAAACACCATATATTTT
CDR3aa: CASSPRGRISGNTIYF

j_gene: TRBJ2-5
v_gene: TRBV5-6
abundance: few
d_gene: NA
CDR3nt: TGTGCCAGCAGCCCAGAATATCGGAGTAAAGGGACCCAGTACTTC
CDR3aa: CASSPEYRSKGTQYF

j_gene: TRBJ2-1
v_gene: TRBV4-3
abundance: few
d_gene: TRBD2
CDR3nt: TGCGCCAGCAGCCACGGAGCGGGGGGCTTCAATGAGCAGTTCTTC
CDR3aa: CASSHGAGGFNEQFF

j_gene: TRBJ2-5
v_gene: TRBV5-1
abundance: few
d_gene: TRBD2
CDR3nt: TGCGCCAGCAGCATGACGACTAGCGGCCGTGAGACCCAGTACTTC
CDR3aa: CASSMTTSGRETQYF

j_gene: TRBJ2-7
v_gene: TRBV7-2
abundance: few
d_gene: NA
CDR3nt: TGTGCCAGCAGCTTGGGTAGACAGACCTACGAGCAGTACTTC
CDR3aa: CASSLGRQTYEQYF

j_gene: TRBJ1-2
v_gene: TRBV6-5
abundance: many
d_gene: NA
CDR3nt: TGTGCCAGCACGCCGGGAGGGTATGGCTACACCTTC
CDR3aa: CASTPGGYGYTF

j_gene: TRBJ2-1
v_gene: TRBV5-1
abundance: few
d_gene: TRBD1
CDR3nt: TGCGCCAGCAGCTTGGGACAGGGGGGGAGTGAGCAGTTCTTC
CDR3aa: CASSLGQGGSEQFF

j_gene: TRBJ2-5
v_gene: TRBV21-1
abundance: few
d_gene: NA
CDR3nt: TGTGCCAGCAGCAAATCGCAACAAGAGACCCAGTACTTC
CDR3aa: CASSKSQQETQYF

j_gene: TRBJ1-4
v_gene: TRBV6-2/TRBV6-3
abundance: NA
d_gene: TRBD1
CDR3nt: TGTGCCAGCAGTACTCGACCGGGACAGGTGGAAAAACTGTTTTTT
CDR3aa: CASSTRPGQVEKLFF

j_gene: TRBJ2-1
v_gene: TRBV29-1
abundance: many
d_gene: TRBD2
CDR3nt: TGCAGCTCTTGCCCCTTAGCGGGGGGTTACAATGAGCAGTTCTTC
CDR3aa: CSSCPLAGGYNEQFF

j_gene: TRBJ2-5
v_gene: TRBV12-3/TRBV12-4
abundance: many
d_gene: TRBD2
CDR3nt: TGTGCCAGCCATGGAACGGGGGGAGAGACCCAGTACTTC
CDR3aa: CASHGTGGETQYF

j_gene: TRBJ2-1
v_gene: TRBV9
abundance: many
d_gene: NA
CDR3nt: TGTGCCAGCAGCGCTCTGGCCTCCTACAATGAGCAGTTCTTC
CDR3aa: CASSALASYNEQFF

j_gene: TRBJ2-1
v_gene: TRBV7-7
abundance: NA
d_gene: TRBD1
CDR3nt: TGTGCCAGCAGCCATGACAGGGGCGATGAGCAGTTCTTC
CDR3aa: CASSHDRGDEQFF

j_gene: TRBJ2-5
v_gene: TRBV5-5
abundance: many
d_gene: TRBD2
CDR3nt: TGTGCCAGCAGCTTAGGGACTAGCGGGGGACAAGAGACCCAGTACTTC
CDR3aa: CASSLGTSGGQETQYF

j_gene: TRBJ2-1
v_gene: TRBV29-1
abundance: NA
d_gene: TRBD2
CDR3nt: TGCAGCGTTTTCTGGTGGGAGGGTGAGCAGTTCTTC
CDR3aa: CSVFWWEGEQFF

j_gene: TRBJ2-1
v_gene: TRBV7-3
abundance: few
d_gene: TRBD2
CDR3nt: TGTGCCAGCAGCCCAGCGTCTAGCGGGTACAATGAGCAGTTCTTC
CDR3aa: CASSPASSGYNEQFF

j_gene: TRBJ1-5
v_gene: TRBV5-1
abundance: NA
d_gene: NA
CDR3nt: TGCGCCAGCAGCCCAGGAGGTTATAGCAATCAGCCCCAGCATTTT
CDR3aa: CASSPGGYSNQPQHF

j_gene: TRBJ2-2
v_gene: TRBV30
abundance: few
d_gene: NA
CDR3nt: TGTGCCTGGACTCAGACTAGCGGGGAGCTGTTTTTT
CDR3aa: CAWTQTSGELFF

j_gene: TRBJ1-1
v_gene: TRBV5-1
abundance: NA
d_gene: TRBD1
CDR3nt: TGCGCCAGCAGTTTCGCTAACCGGGACAGGGGTGGAACTGAAGCTTTCTTT
CDR3aa: CASSFANRDRGGTEAFF

j_gene: TRBJ2-1
v_gene: TRBV11-1
abundance: few
d_gene: NA
CDR3nt: TGTGCCAGCAGCTTTAGCAGGAACAATGAGCAGTTCTTC
CDR3aa: CASSFSRNNEQFF

j_gene: TRBJ2-7
v_gene: TRBV18
abundance: NA
d_gene: NA
CDR3nt: TGTGCCAGCTCACCCTATCCAATCAGGGATCCCTACGAGCAGTACTTC
CDR3aa: CASSPYPIRDPYEQYF

j_gene: TRBJ2-5
v_gene: TRBV4-2
abundance: few
d_gene: NA
CDR3nt: TGTGCCAGCAGCCAAGCGGGGAATCAAGAGACCCAGTACTTC
CDR3aa: CASSQAGNQETQYF

j_gene: TRBJ1-1
v_gene: TRBV6-5
abundance: NA
d_gene: NA
CDR3nt: TGTGCCAGCAGTCCCTGGGGGGGGACCACTGAAGCTTTCTTT
CDR3aa: CASSPWGGTTEAFF

j_gene: TRBJ1-2
v_gene: TRBV15
abundance: NA
d_gene: NA
CDR3nt: TGTGCCACCAGGTGGACCCCCCGGGACGGCTCCCCTAACTATGGCTACACCTTC
CDR3aa: CATRWTPRDGSPNYGYTF

j_gene: TRBJ2-1
v_gene: TRBV5-5
abundance: NA
d_gene: TRBD2
CDR3nt: TGTGCCAGCAGCTTCACGGGGGGGCAGGAGCAGTTCTTC
CDR3aa: CASSFTGGQEQFF

j_gene: TRBJ2-3
v_gene: TRBV7-7
abundance: few
d_gene: NA
CDR3nt: TGTGCCAGCAGCCTGAGGCCCACAAATCAAGATACGCAGTATTTT
CDR3aa: CASSLRPTNQDTQYF

j_gene: TRBJ2-2
v_gene: TRBV6-5
abundance: NA
d_gene: TRBD1
CDR3nt: TGTGCCAGCAGTCGACAGGGGGTGAACACCGGGGAGCTGTTTTTT
CDR3aa: CASSRQGVNTGELFF

j_gene: TRBJ2-3
v_gene: TRBV7-9
abundance: many
d_gene: NA
CDR3nt: TGTGCCAGCAGCTTATACGGGGACACAGATACGCAGTATTTT
CDR3aa: CASSLYGDTDTQYF

j_gene: TRBJ1-1
v_gene: TRBV20-1
abundance: NA
d_gene: NA
CDR3nt: TGCAGTGCCCCGGACATTTCCAACACTGAAGCTTTCTTT
CDR3aa: CSAPDISNTEAFF

j_gene: TRBJ2-5
v_gene: TRBV20-1
abundance: NA
d_gene: TRBD1
CDR3nt: TGCAGTGCTGGATGGACAGGACGAGGGCAAGAGACCCAGTACTTC
CDR3aa: CSAGWTGRGQETQYF

j_gene: TRBJ2-2
v_gene: TRBV5-6
abundance: few
d_gene: NA
CDR3nt: TGTGCCAGCAGCTTGTACTCAGGCACCGGGGAGCTGTTTTTT
CDR3aa: CASSLYSGTGELFF

j_gene: TRBJ2-1
v_gene: TRBV7-9
abundance: NA
d_gene: NA
CDR3nt: TGTGCCAGCCAAGGGGGGACCTACAATGAGCAGTTCTTC
CDR3aa: CASQGGTYNEQFF

j_gene: TRBJ2-7
v_gene: TRBV5-5
abundance: NA
d_gene: TRBD1
CDR3nt: TGTGCCAGCTCTACAGGGGAATCCGACGAGCAGTACTTC
CDR3aa: CASSTGESDEQYF

j_gene: TRBJ2-5
v_gene: TRBV10-1
abundance: NA
d_gene: NA
CDR3nt: TGCGCCAGCTTGGGTGATCCCGGTGGTGGGACCCAGTACTTC
CDR3aa: CASLGDPGGGTQYF

j_gene: TRBJ1-2
v_gene: TRBV6-5
abundance: few
d_gene: NA
CDR3nt: TGTGCCAGCAGCTTGCGAACCCGGACAACTAACTATGGCTACACCTTC
CDR3aa: CASSLRTRTTNYGYTF

j_gene: TRBJ2-2
v_gene: TRBV19
abundance: NA
d_gene: NA
CDR3nt: TGTGCCAGTAGTGTCACCGGGACAAACACCGGGGAGCTGTTTTTT
CDR3aa: CASSVTGTNTGELFF

j_gene: TRBJ2-3
v_gene: TRBV20-1
abundance: NA
d_gene: NA
CDR3nt: TGCAGTGCTAGCTGGATGGGACGTACGCAGTATTTT
CDR3aa: CSASWMGRTQYF

j_gene: TRBJ2-1
v_gene: TRBV9
abundance: NA
d_gene: TRBD2
CDR3nt: TGTGCCAGCAGCCCGCCGGGACTAGCGGGGATCGATGAGCAGTTCTTC
CDR3aa: CASSPPGLAGIDEQFF

j_gene: TRBJ2-7
v_gene: TRBV4-1
abundance: NA
d_gene: NA
CDR3nt: TGCGCCAGCAGCCAAGAAGACGGGGTCGTGCAGTACTTC
CDR3aa: CASSQEDGVVQYF

j_gene: TRBJ1-1
v_gene: TRBV10-3
abundance: NA
d_gene: NA
CDR3nt: TGTGCCATCAGTGAGGGGACGGGGAACACTGAAGCTTTCTTT
CDR3aa: CAISEGTGNTEAFF

j_gene: TRBJ2-5
v_gene: TRBV6-5
abundance: few
d_gene: TRBD2
CDR3nt: TGTGCCAGCAGTGGCCCCGGGACTAGCGGGCAGACCCAGTACTTC
CDR3aa: CASSGPGTSGQTQYF

j_gene: TRBJ1-1
v_gene: TRBV27
abundance: few
d_gene: NA
CDR3nt: TGTGCCAGCAGTTTGGGGCAGGGGATCACTGAAGCTTTCTTT
CDR3aa: CASSLGQGITEAFF

j_gene: TRBJ1-5
v_gene: TRBV20-1
abundance: many
d_gene: NA
CDR3nt: TGCAGTGCCCGGGGTAGCAATCAGCCCCAGCATTTT
CDR3aa: CSARGSNQPQHF

j_gene: TRBJ1-1
v_gene: TRBV6-5
abundance: NA
d_gene: NA
CDR3nt: TGTGCCAGCAGTCGGGGATTCATGAACACTGAAGCTTTCTTT
CDR3aa: CASSRGFMNTEAFF

j_gene: TRBJ2-7
v_gene: TRBV19
abundance: few
d_gene: NA
CDR3nt: TGTGCCAGCGGAGGAACTGGGACAAATTACGAGCAGTACTTC
CDR3aa: CASGGTGTNYEQYF

j_gene: TRBJ1-2
v_gene: TRBV29-1
abundance: few
d_gene: NA
CDR3nt: TGCAGCGTTGAAGATTTCCTGTATGGGGCATCAAGGTCTGATGGCTACACCTTC
CDR3aa: CSVEDFLYGASRSDGYTF

j_gene: TRBJ1-2
v_gene: TRBV12-3/TRBV12-4
abundance: few
d_gene: NA
CDR3nt: TGTGCCAGCAGTTCCTACAGCGGTAGTTATGGCTACACCTTC
CDR3aa: CASSSYSGSYGYTF

j_gene: TRBJ2-7
v_gene: TRBV5-1
abundance: NA
d_gene: NA
CDR3nt: TGCGCCAGCAGCTCGGGTCCCCTCTACGAGCAGTACTTC
CDR3aa: CASSSGPLYEQYF

j_gene: TRBJ2-3
v_gene: TRBV9
abundance: few
d_gene: TRBD2
CDR3nt: TGTGCCAGCAGCGCCCCACTAGCGGGAGAGGATACGCAGTATTTT
CDR3aa: CASSAPLAGEDTQYF

j_gene: TRBJ2-3
v_gene: TRBV12-3/TRBV12-4
abundance: few
d_gene: NA
CDR3nt: TGTGCCAGCACCCGAATCACAGATACGCAGTATTTT
CDR3aa: CASTRITDTQYF

j_gene: TRBJ1-2
v_gene: TRBV5-1
abundance: NA
d_gene: NA
CDR3nt: TGCGCCAGCAGCTTGTCAATAAGTAATGGCTACACCTTC
CDR3aa: CASSLSISNGYTF

j_gene: TRBJ1-5
v_gene: TRBV4-2
abundance: many
d_gene: NA
CDR3nt: TGTGCCAGCAGCCAAGATACCAGATCGCCCCAGCATTTT
CDR3aa: CASSQDTRSPQHF

j_gene: TRBJ1-1
v_gene: TRBV25-1
abundance: NA
d_gene: TRBD1
CDR3nt: TGTGCCAGCAGTGGGACAGGGGGGGACACTGAAGCTTTCTTT
CDR3aa: CASSGTGGDTEAFF

j_gene: TRBJ2-3
v_gene: TRBV4-1
abundance: NA
d_gene: NA
CDR3nt: TGCGCCAGCAGCCCCACCCACAGGGAGACAGATACGCAGTATTTT
CDR3aa: CASSPTHRETDTQYF

j_gene: TRBJ2-2
v_gene: TRBV6-2/TRBV6-3
abundance: NA
d_gene: NA
CDR3nt: TGTGCCAGCAGTCGGGGCCCGAACACCGGGGAGCTGTTTTTT
CDR3aa: CASSRGPNTGELFF

j_gene: TRBJ1-5
v_gene: TRBV6-5
abundance: few
d_gene: NA
CDR3nt: TGTGCCAGCAGTCCCACTCAGGGAATTGGGGGACAGCCCCAGCATTTT
CDR3aa: CASSPTQGIGGQPQHF

j_gene: TRBJ1-2
v_gene: TRBV3-1
abundance: few
d_gene: NA
CDR3nt: TGTGCCAGCAGCCAAGATATTAGGGCTAACTATGGCTACACCTTC
CDR3aa: CASSQDIRANYGYTF